The clone carrying this TCR beta chain turned up a few times. The antigen is undetermined. Germline assignment: CDR1 SGHRS and CDR2 YFSETQ. The CDR3 consists of 16 residues. V lost 0 bases to trimming and J lost 3 bases, with 13 bases between them. The data stem from a study of identical twins. TCRdb re-called the 5' RACE reads with MiXCR, one entry per CDR3 protein. The sample shows 400,000 to 600,000 distinct CDR3 sequences, about a fifth of them seen only once. Whole-study results and caveats: The authors drew conclusions from cross-sectional statistical analysis rather than following the same donors. Reduced insertions were recorded for abundant cord blood beta clonotypes, with no such pattern in memory repertoires.

These data were also reused for a study on yellow fever vaccine responses in identical twins. This second study says: Reportedly, twins showed a vaccine T cell response that looked partly convergent and partly personalized.

The sequenced sample consisted of CD4+ T cells sorted from blood. The V gene is TRBV5-1, the J gene TRBJ2-4; perhaps TRBD2 as D (7 bases). This sequence originates from a young woman in good health. As DNA, the CDR3 is TGCGCCAGCAGCTTGGCGAGGGAGGGGGGCAAAAACATTCAGTACTTC. Translation gives CASSLAREGGKNIQYF.